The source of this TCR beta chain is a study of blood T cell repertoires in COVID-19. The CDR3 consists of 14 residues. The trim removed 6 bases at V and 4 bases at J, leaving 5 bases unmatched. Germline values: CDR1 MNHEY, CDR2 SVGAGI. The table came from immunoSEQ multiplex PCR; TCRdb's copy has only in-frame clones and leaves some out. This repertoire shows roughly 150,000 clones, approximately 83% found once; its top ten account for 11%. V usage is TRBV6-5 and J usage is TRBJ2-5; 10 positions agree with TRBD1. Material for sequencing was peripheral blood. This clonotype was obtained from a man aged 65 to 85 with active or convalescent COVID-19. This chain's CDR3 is CASRGQGRSETQYF. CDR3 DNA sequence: TGTGCCAGCAGGGGACAGGGGCGGTCAGAGACCCAGTACTTC.